This T cell receptor beta chain was captured by sequencing in a study of graft-versus-host responses after intestinal transplantation. Study-level information: All of the recipients had induction that used anti-thymocyte globulin, then tacrolimus and steroids for approximately 3 years. Study-wide results and caveats: The authors found GvH clones in recipient marrow, some appearing first in ileum or blood.

The length of the CDR3 is 14 residues. Trimming removed 6 bases from V and 3 bases from J, with 14 bases in between. Germline V lookup: CDR1 MDHEN, CDR2 SYDVKM. Profiled with immunoSEQ multiplex PCR; TCRdb holds only in-frame clones, not every one. The sample contains approximately 99,000 clones, roughly 91% of which appear only once. Only one count was recorded for this clone. Its antigen is not identified. V gene TRBV28 combines with J gene TRBJ1-2; TRBD1 might be the D (6 bases). The TCR originated in a human donor who was the organ donor for an intestinal transplant. The material was unstimulated CD4+ T cells sorted from spleen or lymph node cells, obtained before transplant. CDR3 region: CASRETDRYYGYTF. In DNA form, the CDR3 reads TGTGCCAGCAGGGAAACGGACAGATACTATGGCTACACCTTC.